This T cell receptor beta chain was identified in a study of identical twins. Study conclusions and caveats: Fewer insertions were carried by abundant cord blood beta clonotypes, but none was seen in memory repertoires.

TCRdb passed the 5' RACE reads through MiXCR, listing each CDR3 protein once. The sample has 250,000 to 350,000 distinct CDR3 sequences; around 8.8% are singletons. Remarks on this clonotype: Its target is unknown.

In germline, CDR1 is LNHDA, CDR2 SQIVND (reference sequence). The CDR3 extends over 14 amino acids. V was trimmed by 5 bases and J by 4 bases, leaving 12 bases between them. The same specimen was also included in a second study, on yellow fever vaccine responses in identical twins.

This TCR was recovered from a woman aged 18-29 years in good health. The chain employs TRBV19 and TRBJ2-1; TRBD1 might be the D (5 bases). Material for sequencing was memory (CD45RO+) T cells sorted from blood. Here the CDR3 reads CASSPRTLYNEQFF. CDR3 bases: TGTGCCAGTAGTCCAAGGACACTGTACAATGAGCAGTTCTTC.